These 18 T cell receptor beta chains came from one sample sequenced in a study of T cells after somatic rescue of genetic block. This table comes from immunoSEQ multiplex PCR, and its TCRdb copy is limited to in-frame clones, with some not included. Counted here are 70,000 or so clones, approximately 90% occurring once; the ten biggest clones make up 2.9%. The sample was peripheral blood mononuclear cells (PBMCs). The source of these receptors is a man aged 35-49 years.

The chain uses TRBV4-1 and TRBJ2-3, with TRBD1 matching over 10 bases. The CDR3 is 17 amino acids. After removal of 4 bases from V and 6 bases from J, the junction contained 13 bases not matched to a gene. The germline gives CDR1 MGHRA, CDR2 YSYEKL. CDR3 amino acids: CASSRSVGQGPWDTQYF. CDR3 coding DNA: TGCGCCAGCAGCCGTTCGGTGGGACAGGGGCCCTGGGATACGCAGTATTTT.

The chain recombines TRBV11-2 with TRBJ2-7; D call uncertain. CDR1 and CDR2 (germline): SGHAT, FQNNGV. There are 11 residues in the CDR3. With 5 bases removed from V and 4 bases from J, the gap between germline ends came to 6 bases. This chain's CDR3 is CASSDTYEQYF. As DNA, the CDR3 is TGTGCCAGCAGCGACACGTACGAGCAGTACTTC.

This rearrangement joins TRBV4-2 to TRBJ1-5; D is unresolved. The CDR3 is 16 amino acids. The germline V gene has CDR1 LGHNA and CDR2 YNFKEQ. Trimming removed 1 base from V and 5 bases from J, with 15 bases in between. CDR3: CASSQGGGSKDQPQHF. CDR3 coding DNA: TGTGCCAGCAGCCAAGGAGGCGGGAGTAAGGATCAGCCCCAGCATTTT.

V and J are TRBV19 and TRBJ1-5, with 7 bases lining up with TRBD1. The V and J ends lost 1 base and 6 bases, in that order; junction bases with no gene match: 12. Germline CDR1 reads LNHDA; CDR2 reads SQIVND (reference sequence). This CDR3 has 17 amino acids. The DNA for the CDR3 is TGTGCCAGTAGTATAGGGCCCGACAGGGCTGTGCGTCAGCCCCAGCATTTT. It codes for CASSIGPDRAVRQPQHF. The complete variable domain, with remaining parts taken from reference TRBV19 and TRBJ1-5, reads DGGITQSPKYLFRKEGQNVTLSCEQNLNHDAMYWYRQDPGQGLRLIYYSQIVNDFQKGDIAEGYSVSREKKESFPLTVTSAQKNPTAFYLCASSIGPDRAVRQPQHFGDGTRLSIL.

The CDR3 reads CASSVGGGHYGYTF. The DNA of the CDR3 is TGTGCCAGCAGCGTAGGAGGGGGCCACTATGGCTACACCTTC. The chain recombines TRBV9 with TRBJ1-2, with 7 bases lining up with TRBD1. This CDR3 spans 14 amino acids. V lost 0 bases, J lost 3 bases, and 2 bases stayed unmatched. Germline assignment: CDR1 SGDLS and CDR2 YYNGEE.

The rearrangement uses TRBV2 and TRBJ2-3; D not resolved. Per germline, CDR1 SNHLY and CDR2 FYNNEI. V was trimmed by 5 bases and J by 6 bases, leaving 9 bases between them. The CDR3 length is 12 residues. CDR3 sequence reads: CASSSSWDTQYF. The CDR3 DNA reads as TGTGCCAGCAGTTCCTCTTGGGATACGCAGTATTTT.

V usage is TRBV29-1 and J usage is TRBJ1-3; D uncertain. The V gene lost 3 bases and the J gene lost 1 base, with 7 bases spanning the gap. CDR3 length: 13 residues. Germline V lookup: CDR1 SQVTM, CDR2 ANQGSEA. CDR3 bases: TGCAGCGTTGATTCCGGGTCTGGAAACACCATATATTTT. Translation: CSVDSGSGNTIYF.

The J gene is TRBJ2-5, the V gene TRBV5-5; no reliable D call. Germline values: CDR1 SGHKS, CDR2 YYEKEE (reference sequence). The CDR3 extends over 13 amino acids. The ends were cut back, 0 bases at V and 2 bases at J, with 5 bases in the middle. The CDR3 is CASSLGSQETQYF. In DNA, the CDR3 is TGTGCCAGCAGCTTGGGCTCGCAAGAGACCCAGTACTTC. Supplemented by reference TRBV5-5 and TRBJ2-5, the full variable domain reads DAGVTQSPTHLIKTRGQQVTLRCSPISGHKSVSWYQQVLGQGPQFIFQYYEKEERGRGNFPDRFSARQFPNYSSELNVNALLLGDSALYLCASSLGSQETQYFGPGTRLLVL.

The J gene is TRBJ2-1, the V gene TRBV27; D remains ambiguous. Germline-derived CDR1 and CDR2 are MNHEY and SMNVEV (reference sequence). This CDR3 has 15 residues. V dropped 2 bases and J dropped 0 bases, with 8 bases sitting between them. The CDR3 region is CASSLMSTSYNEQFF. In nucleotides, the CDR3 is TGTGCCAGCAGTTTAATGTCTACCTCCTACAATGAGCAGTTCTTC.

The V gene is TRBV15, the J gene TRBJ2-5; maybe TRBD2 (5 bases). CDR1 and CDR2 from the germline V gene are LNHNV and YYDKDF (reference sequence). This CDR3 has 15 residues. The V gene lost 0 bases and the J gene lost 5 bases, with 13 bases spanning the gap. For the CDR3, the DNA is TGTGCCACCAGCAGAGACGGCCTAGCATCCGAGACCCAGTACTTC. The encoded protein is CATSRDGLASETQYF.

J is TRBJ1-4 and V is TRBV6-6; D is unresolved. The CDR3 has 13 amino acids. Germline loops: CDR1 MNHNY, CDR2 SVGAGI (reference sequence). The V end lost 7 bases, the J end lost 2 bases, and 8 bases lay between the germline ends. CDR3 sequence: CASNRGTNEKLFF. DNA for the CDR3: TGTGCCAGCAACCGAGGTACTAATGAAAAACTGTTTTTT.

In its sample, this clone was seen once. The chain employs TRBV5-6 and TRBJ1-4; unclear D gene. Trimming pared 10 bases from V and 3 bases from J, leaving 10 bases between. CDR3 length: 12 amino acids. Germline V gene sequence: CDR1 SGHDT, CDR2 YYEEEE. CDR3: CACPGANEKLFF. The CDR3 nucleotides are TGTGCCTGTCCTGGAGCTAATGAAAAACTGTTTTTT.

This clone occurred once. V gene TRBV15 combines with J gene TRBJ1-5; D unclear. This CDR3 has 15 residues. V was shortened by 0 bases and J by 3 bases, with 9 bases between the two germline ends. Germline V lookup: CDR1 LNHNV, CDR2 YYDKDF (reference sequence). Here the CDR3 reads CATSRDRQLNQPQHF. The CDR3, as DNA: TGTGCCACCAGCAGAGATCGGCAACTCAATCAGCCCCAGCATTTT.

The rearrangement joins TRBV9 to TRBJ1-3; D is undetermined. V was trimmed by 4 bases and J by 0 bases, leaving 8 bases between them. Germline CDR1 and CDR2: SGDLS and YYNGEE. The CDR3 length is 14 residues. The CDR3 DNA follows: TGTGCCAGCAGCAGTAGTTACTCTGGAAACACCATATATTTT. It is translated as CASSSSYSGNTIYF. Filled out from reference TRBV9 and TRBJ1-3, the complete variable domain reads DSGVTQTPKHLITATGQRVTLRCSPRSGDLSVYWYQQSLDQGLQFLIQYYNGEERAKGNILERFSAQQFPDLHSELNLSSLELGDSALYFCASSSSYSGNTIYFGEGSWLTVV.

The rearrangement uses TRBV19 and TRBJ1-5; weak D call: TRBD1 (5 bases). Germline loops: CDR1 LNHDA, CDR2 SQIVND (reference sequence). The V end lost 1 base, the J end lost 5 bases, and 12 bases lay between the germline ends. The CDR3 totals 15 residues. The DNA for the CDR3 is TGTGCCAGTAGTATAGTGGGACCAACTTATCAGCCCCAGCATTTT. Protein: CASSIVGPTYQPQHF.

This rearrangement joins TRBV18 to TRBJ1-4, with D possibly being TRBD1 (6 bases). V dropped 5 bases and J dropped 0 bases, with 10 bases sitting between them. The CDR3 has 15 residues. Per germline, CDR1 KGHSH and CDR2 LQKENI. The DNA of the CDR3 is TGTGCCAGCTCATCAGGGGCATCAACTAATGAAAAACTGTTTTTT. Amino acids: CASSSGASTNEKLFF.

CDR3 loop: CASSVGLAGGTLYEQYF. DNA for the CDR3: TGTGCCAGCAGCGTAGGACTAGCGGGGGGTACACTTTACGAGCAGTACTTC. This chain connects TRBV9 to TRBJ2-7; the match to TRBD2 covers 13 bases. V trimming: 0 bases; J trimming: 4 bases; junction bases outside the gene matches: 7. CDR1 and CDR2 from the germline V gene are SGDLS and YYNGEE. This CDR3 has 17 residues.

This clone was counted a single time. The gene calls are TRBV28 and TRBJ1-1; unclear D gene. Deletions cut 5 bases from V and 0 bases from J, with 7 bases between. Germline-derived CDR1 and CDR2 are MDHEN and SYDVKM. The CDR3 has 13 residues. The CDR3 here is CASSLDLNTEAFF. DNA of the CDR3: TGTGCCAGCAGTCTCGACCTGAACACTGAAGCTTTCTTT.